The 23 T cell receptor beta chains below come from one sample, sequenced in a study of early T cells in non-severe SARS-CoV-2 infection. TCRdb passed the 5' RACE reads through MiXCR, listing each CDR3 protein once. The table records 65,000 to 75,000 distinct CDR3 sequences, around 10% of them present only once. Sequencing input: whole blood. The receptors were sampled from an adult who was a healthcare worker with PCR-confirmed SARS-CoV-2 infection or an uninfected control (not recorded which).

This clonotype showed up just a few times. The V and J genes are TRBV11-2 and TRBJ2-3, with 9 bases lining up with TRBD2. The CDR3 is 16 residues long. Germline V gene lookup returns CDR1 SGHAT and CDR2 FQNNGV. V lost 5 bases and J lost 4; bases outside the gene matches: 10. The DNA for the CDR3 is TGTGCCAGCAGCCTATTACTGGGACTAGCATCAGATACGCAGTATTTT. Amino acid sequence: CASSLLLGLASDTQYF.

The chain combines TRBV20-1 with TRBJ2-3; D unresolved. Deletions cut 6 bases from V and 6 bases from J, with 10 bases between. The CDR3 runs 11 residues. The germline V gene encodes CDR1 DFQATT and CDR2 SNEGSKA (reference sequence). CDR3 sequence reads: CSAAKLDTQYF. CDR3 DNA sequence: TGCAGTGCCGCCAAATTGGATACGCAGTATTTT.

This clonotype was seen many times. The chain employs TRBV10-3 and TRBJ2-1; 11 nucleotides match TRBD2. From germline, CDR1 is ENHRY and CDR2 SYGVKD. Unmatched junction bases numbered 7, after V lost 10 bases and J lost 8 bases. There are 13 residues in the CDR3. CDR3 sequence: CATVGLAAHEQFF. CDR3 nucleotide sequence: TGTGCCACCGTGGGACTAGCGGCCCATGAGCAGTTCTTC.

The table lists this clonotype with many counts. CDR3 in amino acids: CASRRDFQNTGELFF. In DNA form, the CDR3 reads TGTGCCAGCAGAAGGGACTTTCAGAACACCGGGGAGCTGTTTTTT. The chain carries TRBV28 and TRBJ2-2; D perhaps matches TRBD2 (6 bases). CDR1 is MDHEN and CDR2 is SYDVKM in the germline V gene. V lost 6 bases and J lost 1, with 12 bases in between. The CDR3 contains 15 residues.

This chain connects TRBV18 to TRBJ2-1; 8 bases map to TRBD1. Germline V gene sequence: CDR1 KGHSH, CDR2 LQKENI. The CDR3 contains 14 residues. J lost 5 bases, V lost 6 bases, and 6 bases had no gene match. The CDR3 loop reads CASSLTGGNNEQFF. Here the CDR3 DNA reads TGTGCCAGCTCCCTCACAGGGGGTAACAATGAGCAGTTCTTC. Drawing the rest from reference TRBV18 and TRBJ2-1, the complete variable domain is NAGVMQNPRHLVRRRGQEARLRCSPMKGHSHVYWYRQLPEEGLKFMVYLQKENIIDESGMPKERFSAEFPKEGPSILRIQQVVRGDSAAYFCASSLTGGNNEQFFGPGTRLTVL.

This clonotype was counted at least ten times. This chain connects TRBV20-1 to TRBJ2-5; D is perhaps TRBD2 (6 bases). This CDR3 has 15 amino acids. Trimming left V 4 bases short and J 7 bases short, with 22 bases between. In germline, CDR1 is DFQATT, CDR2 SNEGSKA (reference sequence). The CDR3 DNA is TGCAGTGCTATACACCCGGGACTCCTGGTAGGGACCCAGTACTTC. Translated, it gives CSAIHPGLLVGTQYF.

This clonotype was counted only a few times. The chain carries TRBV2 and TRBJ1-4, with a weak D call TRBD1 (5 bases). V gave up 5 bases and J gave up 3 bases, with 16 bases separating them. Looked up from germline, CDR1 is SNHLY and CDR2 is FYNNEI. The CDR3 contains 16 residues. CDR3 amino acids: CASSQGGVSSNEKLFF. As DNA, the CDR3 is TGTGCCAGCAGTCAAGGAGGGGTCTCATCTAATGAAAAACTGTTTTTT.

This clonotype was recorded many times. The rearrangement joins TRBV7-9 to TRBJ2-3, with D perhaps given as TRBD1 or TRBD2 (5 bases each). Germline V gene sequence: CDR1 SEHNR, CDR2 FQNEAQ (reference sequence). The V end was cut by 7 bases, the J end by 1 base, with 12 bases between. The length of the CDR3 is 14 residues. The CDR3 DNA follows: TGTGCCAGCACCCTGGGACGGGGCACAGATACGCAGTATTTT. Its protein product is CASTLGRGTDTQYF.

This clonotype was detected many times. The rearrangement links TRBV11-1 to TRBJ1-4; 7 nucleotides align to TRBD1. The V and J ends lost 3 bases and 0 bases, in that order; junction bases with no gene match: 4. The CDR3 runs to 16 residues. CDR1 and CDR2 from the germline V gene are SGHAT and FQDESV (reference sequence). The CDR3 DNA follows: TGTGCCAGCAGCTTCGGGACAGCCACAACTAATGAAAAACTGTTTTTT. Residues: CASSFGTATTNEKLFF. The variable domain in full, completed from reference TRBV11-1 and TRBJ1-4, reads EAEVAQSPRYKITEKSQAVAFWCDPISGHATLYWYRQILGQGPELLVQFQDESVVDDSQLPKDRFSAERLKGVDSTLKIQPAELGDSAMYLCASSFGTATTNEKLFFGSGTQLSVL.

A note on this clonotype: As the CDR3 is not closed by the conserved phenylalanine or tryptophan, this likely results from a read error. The gene calls are TRBV5-1 and TRBJ2-5, with a tentative D call TRBD2 (6 bases). The CDR3 contains 14 residues. Trimming removed 4 bases at V and 1 base at J, with 11 bases between. Germline CDR1 SGHRS, CDR2 YFSETQ. This CDR3 reads CASSPGTFQETQYL. The CDR3, as DNA: TGCGCCAGCAGCCCCGGGACTTTCCAAGAGACCCAGTACCTC.

This clonotype occurred many times. The V and J genes are TRBV7-8 and TRBJ2-3; TRBD2 agrees at 7 bases. Trimming cost V 3 bases and J 2 bases; bases outside gene matches: 17. This CDR3 spans 19 amino acids. The germline gives CDR1 SGHVS, CDR2 FQNEAQ. The CDR3 reads CASSFMSGGRRTPTDTQYF. The CDR3 coding sequence is TGTGCCAGCAGCTTTATGTCGGGGGGTCGCCGGACGCCCACAGATACGCAGTATTTT.

This clonotype was recorded a few times. V and J are TRBV7-3 and TRBJ1-2; D is undetermined. This CDR3 has 12 residues. Trimming removed 1 base at V and 8 bases at J, with 8 bases between. The germline V gene has CDR1 SGHTA and CDR2 FQGTGA. The chain's CDR3 is CASSLSRKGYTF. Written as DNA, the CDR3 is TGTGCCAGCAGCTTAAGCAGAAAGGGCTACACCTTC.

In its sample, this clonotype was seen many times. This chain joins TRBV6-5 and TRBJ2-7, with TRBD2 matching 11 bases. Germline CDR1 and CDR2: MNHEY and SVGAGI. This CDR3 has 16 amino acids. With V trimmed by 5 bases and J by 4 bases, 10 bases remained unmatched. CDR3 in DNA: TGTGCCAGCAGTCCCAACCTAGCGGGGGGAATATACGAGCAGTACTTC. Residues: CASSPNLAGGIYEQYF.

This clonotype was detected only a few times. Lacking the conserved final phenylalanine or tryptophan, this CDR3 likely reflects a read error. The V and J genes are TRBV5-4 and TRBJ2-7, with a weak D call TRBD1 (5 bases). This CDR3 is 14 amino acids long. The germline V gene has CDR1 SGHNT and CDR2 YYREEE (reference sequence). Trimming pared 4 bases from V and 2 bases from J, leaving 13 bases between. CDR3 bases: TGTGCCAGCAGCAGTACCGGACAAGCCTACGAGCAGTACTCC. Amino acids: CASSSTGQAYEQYS.

The rearrangement uses TRBV7-9 and TRBJ1-6; D remains unclear. V was cut by 4 bases and J by 7 bases, with 11 bases left in between. This CDR3 has 14 amino acids. CDR1 SEHNR and CDR2 FQNEAQ come from the germline V gene (reference sequence). The CDR3 loop reads CASSSGGRNSPLHF. The CDR3 DNA is TGTGCCAGCAGCTCGGGCGGCAGGAATTCACCCCTCCACTTT.

The chain employs TRBV11-1 and TRBJ2-3; D unclear. Trimming took off 8 bases at V and 4 bases at J, with 13 bases between the two ends. CDR3 length equals 13 residues. The germline V gene has CDR1 SGHAT and CDR2 FQDESV (reference sequence). CDR3 nucleotides: TGTGCCAGCCGCCGAAGAAGCGCAGATACGCAGTATTTT. This codes for CASRRRSADTQYF.

This clonotype was detected ten times or more. This sequence joins TRBV20-1 and TRBJ2-5; TRBD2 matches at 15 bases. The CDR3 spans 16 residues. Germline values: CDR1 DFQATT, CDR2 SNEGSKA (reference sequence). With V trimmed by 3 bases and J by 1 base, 3 bases remained unmatched. The CDR3 region is CSARWGLAGGQETQYF. CDR3 coding DNA: TGCAGTGCTAGGTGGGGACTAGCGGGGGGCCAAGAGACCCAGTACTTC.

This clonotype was seen ten or more times. V gene TRBV20-1 combines with J gene TRBJ2-3; D is unresolved. Germline CDR1 reads DFQATT; CDR2 reads SNEGSKA (reference sequence). V gave up 0 bases and J gave up 3 bases, with 13 bases separating them. This CDR3 is built from 15 residues. The CDR3 DNA follows: TGCAGTGCTAGAGAAAAGGCCGGGCTTACAGATACGCAGTATTTT. This gives the protein CSAREKAGLTDTQYF.

Comments on this clonotype: This may come from a read error, since a much larger clone is one base off. This chain connects TRBV30 to TRBJ1-1, with a possible D match to TRBD1 (5 bases). The CDR3 covers 13 residues. Germline V gene sequence: CDR1 GTSNPN, CDR2 SVGIG (reference sequence). V shed 3 bases and J shed 5 bases, with 13 bases lying between them. The CDR3 DNA reads TGTGCCTGGAGCCGGGCAGGGCGTACTGAAGCTTTCTTT. This codes for CAWSRAGRTEAFF.

The sample holds many counts of this clonotype. This chain links TRBV6-1 with TRBJ2-5; a possible D gene is TRBD1 (6 bases). The CDR3 loop spans 14 amino acids. In germline, CDR1 is MNHNS, CDR2 SASEGT. The V and J ends lost 11 bases and 1 base respectively, with 17 bases between them. The CDR3 bases are TGTGCCGGGAACGACGGACAGTTCCAAGAGACCCAGTACTTC. Translation gives CAGNDGQFQETQYF.

This clonotype has ten or more counts. The rearrangement joins TRBV7-2 to TRBJ2-3, with D perhaps TRBD2 (5 bases). The V end was cut by 6 bases, the J end by 0 bases, with 16 bases between. The CDR3 is 16 amino acids. CDR1 and CDR2 from the germline V gene are SGHTA and FQGNSA. Written as DNA, the CDR3 is TGTGCCAGCAGGGGAGCGGCGAGTCTAAGCACAGATACGCAGTATTTT. It translates to CASRGAASLSTDTQYF. Together with reference TRBV7-2 and TRBJ2-3, the CDR3 gives the full variable domain: GAGVSQSPSNKVTEKGKDVELRCDPISGHTALYWYRQSLGQGLEFLIYFQGNSAPDKSGLPSDRFSAERTGGSVSTLTIQRTQQEDSAVYLCASRGAASLSTDTQYFGPGTRLTVL.

This clonotype was counted many times. The chain links TRBV24-1 to TRBJ2-1; TRBD2 matches 9 bases. Germline lookup yields CDR1 KGHDR and CDR2 SFDVKD. This CDR3 has 16 residues. V shed 1 base and J 7 bases; nucleotides not matched to a gene: 7. Written as DNA, the CDR3 is TGTGCCACCAGTGATTTCCGGCTAGCGGGGTCTAATGAGCAGTTCTTC. This codes for CATSDFRLAGSNEQFF.

The chain recombines TRBV6-5 with TRBJ2-7; possibly TRBD1 for D (5 bases). Germline V CDR1 and CDR2: MNHEY, SVGAGI. This CDR3 spans 13 amino acids. Trimming took off 5 bases at V and 6 bases at J, with 14 bases between the two ends. In DNA form, the CDR3 reads TGTGCCAGCAGTCTGGGGCAGGGTACCGAGCAGTACTTC. This codes for CASSLGQGTEQYF.